This T cell receptor (beta chain) appears in the sequencing data of a study of blood T cell repertoires in COVID-19. Germline lookup yields CDR1 SQVTM and CDR2 ANQGSEA. V was shortened by 0 bases and J by 7 bases, with 15 bases between the two germline ends. CDR3 length: 15 residues. Methods used by the authors: Estimation of nucleated cell counts was performed using reference gene primer amplification. Sequencing was performed with immunoSEQ multiplex PCR; in TCRdb, only in-frame clones are kept and a portion is missing. V and J calls and clone size are those listed in that table; D and trimming were worked out from the DNA. The data show 200,000 to 250,000 clones, with around 81% seen just once and 6% to 7% held by the top ten.

The chain is built from TRBV29-1 and TRBJ2-2; D perhaps matches TRBD2 (6 bases). The origin of this receptor is a woman aged 55-75 years with active or convalescent COVID-19. The sequencing sample was made of peripheral blood. CDR3 region: CSVEDQSGRLGELFF. The DNA for the CDR3 is TGCAGCGTTGAAGATCAGTCAGGGAGGCTCGGGGAGCTGTTTTTT.